The entry that follows covers one T cell receptor beta chain sequence. One Seattle source followed patients from active infection through their disease course. This sample stems from a study of blood T cell repertoires in COVID-19. Study as a whole: T cells, B-cell-depleted T cells, or PBMCs provided the cDNA or gDNA that served as material.

CDR1 and CDR2 (germline): SGHRS, YFSETQ. The V and J ends lost 4 bases and 1 base respectively, with 10 bases between them. The CDR3 is made up of 14 amino acids. The assay was immunoSEQ multiplex PCR, and TCRdb's table has in-frame clones only and misses some. The sample lists about 530,000 clones, roughly nine tenths occurring once. The sample was peripheral blood. This TCR was sampled from a woman aged 45-60 years with COVID-19, enrolled during active disease. The V call is TRBV5-1, the J call TRBJ2-3; D may be TRBD2 (6 bases). The CDR3 sequence: CASSMRLGTDTQYF. For the CDR3, the DNA is TGCGCCAGCAGCATGAGACTAGGCACAGATACGCAGTATTTT.